Listed below are T cell receptor beta chains from one sample, sequenced in a study of cytomegalovirus exposure and HLA in healthy donors. The method was immunoSEQ multiplex PCR; TCRdb's version includes in-frame clones alone and lacks a portion of them. Here the sample spans about 98,000 clones, about three quarters being singletons. The sequenced sample consisted of PBMCs. The receptors shown here come from a man aged 55 to 70 in good health and CMV-seropositive. CDR3s include the opening cysteine and the closing phenylalanine or tryptophan. D genes are given only for firm matches. Not every row has a clone size; where given, it reads once, few, many or a size class.

v_gene: TRBV7-9; abundance: -; d_gene: -; j_gene: TRBJ2-5; CDR3nt: TGTGCCAGCAGCCCTTCGGAGACCCAGTACTTC; CDR3aa: CASSPSETQYF
v_gene: TRBV25-1; abundance: -; d_gene: TRBD2; j_gene: TRBJ2-1; CDR3nt: TGTGCCAGCAGTGAACCGGGACTAGCGGACCAGTTCTTC; CDR3aa: CASSEPGLADQFF
v_gene: TRBV29-1; abundance: once; d_gene: -; j_gene: TRBJ2-4; CDR3nt: TGCAGCGTGGTGGAGGGGAACATTCAGTACTTC; CDR3aa: CSVVEGNIQYF
v_gene: TRBV27; abundance: -; d_gene: TRBD2; j_gene: TRBJ2-7; CDR3nt: TGTGCCAGCAGTCCTAGCGGGGGACCCTACGAGCAGTACTTC; CDR3aa: CASSPSGGPYEQYF
v_gene: TRBV25-1; abundance: -; d_gene: -; j_gene: TRBJ2-3; CDR3nt: TGTGCCAGCAGTGAACTAATCACAGATACGCAGTATTTT; CDR3aa: CASSELITDTQYF
v_gene: TRBV28; abundance: once; d_gene: TRBD1; j_gene: TRBJ2-7; CDR3nt: TGTGCCAGCAGTTCCCCCGGGACAGGGGGCTACGAGCAGTACTTC; CDR3aa: CASSSPGTGGYEQYF
v_gene: TRBV21-1; abundance: -; d_gene: -; j_gene: TRBJ1-2; CDR3nt: TGTGCCAGCAGCAGCCACAGGGGGCAAGGCTACACCTTC; CDR3aa: CASSSHRGQGYTF
v_gene: TRBV6-1; abundance: few; d_gene: TRBD1; j_gene: TRBJ1-2; CDR3nt: TGTGCCAGCAGTGAAACAGGGGGCGCAAACTATGGCTACACCTTC; CDR3aa: CASSETGGANYGYTF
v_gene: TRBV18; abundance: -; d_gene: -; j_gene: TRBJ2-1; CDR3nt: TGTGCCAGCTCACCGAACAGATCCGGGGATGAGCAGTTCTTC; CDR3aa: CASSPNRSGDEQFF
v_gene: TRBV4-1; abundance: -; d_gene: -; j_gene: TRBJ1-1; CDR3nt: TGCGCCAGCAGCCAAGACGAAATTGCCCGGAGGGGCACTGAAGCTTTCTTT; CDR3aa: CASSQDEIARRGTEAFF
v_gene: TRBV7-6; abundance: once; d_gene: TRBD2; j_gene: TRBJ2-2; CDR3nt: TGTGCCAGCAGCTTAAGACTAGCGGGGGAATCCGGGGAGCTGTTTTTT; CDR3aa: CASSLRLAGESGELFF
v_gene: TRBV5-1; abundance: -; d_gene: -; j_gene: TRBJ1-2; CDR3nt: TGCGCCAGCAGCCGGGATGGATCGTCGGTTGGCTACACCTTC; CDR3aa: CASSRDGSSVGYTF
v_gene: TRBV19; abundance: once; d_gene: -; j_gene: TRBJ2-7; CDR3nt: TGTGCCAGTAGTCCTGAAGGGGCCTACGAGCAGTACTTC; CDR3aa: CASSPEGAYEQYF
v_gene: TRBV7-9; abundance: -; d_gene: -; j_gene: TRBJ2-1; CDR3nt: TGTTCCAGCAGCTCGCGGGGTGATGAGCAGTTCTTC; CDR3aa: CSSSSRGDEQFF
v_gene: TRBV5-1; abundance: once; d_gene: -; j_gene: TRBJ2-2; CDR3nt: TGCGCCAGCAGCTACAAGGGCGGGCCCCAGGGGGGGGAGCTGTTTTTT; CDR3aa: CASSYKGGPQGGELFF
v_gene: TRBV19; abundance: -; d_gene: TRBD2; j_gene: TRBJ2-7; CDR3nt: TGTGCCAGCCGCGAGACTAGCGGGGGGGGTGAGCAGTACTTC; CDR3aa: CASRETSGGGEQYF
v_gene: TRBV4-2; abundance: -; d_gene: -; j_gene: TRBJ1-6; CDR3nt: TGTGCCAGCAGCCAAGTCTCTGATTCACCCCTCCACTTT; CDR3aa: CASSQVSDSPLHF
v_gene: TRBV6-5; abundance: -; d_gene: -; j_gene: TRBJ1-6; CDR3nt: TGTGCCAGCAGACAACCGGGACTTTCACCCCTCCACTTT; CDR3aa: CASRQPGLSPLHF
v_gene: TRBV9; abundance: -; d_gene: -; j_gene: TRBJ2-3; CDR3nt: TGTGCCAGCAGCGTCACTGGTTTCAGGGGGGCAGATACGCAGTATTTT; CDR3aa: CASSVTGFRGADTQYF
v_gene: TRBV21-1; abundance: -; d_gene: -; j_gene: TRBJ2-7; CDR3nt: TGTGCCAGCAGCCCAACAGGGGGCGAATACGAGCAGTACTTC; CDR3aa: CASSPTGGEYEQYF
v_gene: TRBV6-5; abundance: once; d_gene: TRBD1; j_gene: TRBJ1-2; CDR3nt: TGTGCCAGCAGTTACTCGCCAGGGGGCGGATTAGGCTACACCTTC; CDR3aa: CASSYSPGGGLGYTF
v_gene: TRBV6-6; abundance: -; d_gene: TRBD2; j_gene: TRBJ2-1; CDR3nt: TGTGCCAGCAGCCTTTCAGCGGGGGGAGTCCATGAGCAGTTCTTC; CDR3aa: CASSLSAGGVHEQFF
v_gene: TRBV30; abundance: -; d_gene: -; j_gene: TRBJ1-2; CDR3nt: TGTGCCTGGAGGAGGTTAGACCCAACGGAATATGGCTACACCTTC; CDR3aa: CAWRRLDPTEYGYTF
v_gene: TRBV7-9; abundance: -; d_gene: -; j_gene: TRBJ2-3; CDR3nt: TGTGCCAGCAGCTTAGGGGCTAGCGAGGGAACAGATACGCAGTATTTT; CDR3aa: CASSLGASEGTDTQYF
v_gene: TRBV27; abundance: -; d_gene: -; j_gene: TRBJ2-3; CDR3nt: TGTGCCAGCAGGGATCTCCGACGAGGAAGCACAGATACGCAGTATTTT; CDR3aa: CASRDLRRGSTDTQYF
v_gene: TRBV5-6; abundance: few; d_gene: -; j_gene: TRBJ1-4; CDR3nt: TGTGCCAGCAGCCCAATATCCCAGGGTGGTGAAAAACTGTTTTTT; CDR3aa: CASSPISQGGEKLFF
v_gene: TRBV13; abundance: once; d_gene: TRBD1; j_gene: TRBJ2-7; CDR3nt: TGTGCCAGCAGCTTAGGCCCAATTACTCCGGGACAGGGGGTTACGAACTACGAGCAGTACTTC; CDR3aa: CASSLGPITPGQGVTNYEQYF
v_gene: TRBV19; abundance: -; d_gene: -; j_gene: TRBJ2-7; CDR3nt: TGTGCCACCAAGAAGGCAGGGGACTACGAGCAGTACTTC; CDR3aa: CATKKAGDYEQYF
v_gene: TRBV6-5; abundance: -; d_gene: -; j_gene: TRBJ1-2; CDR3nt: TGTGCCAGCAGTCGCCGGGAGGACTATGGCTACACCTTC; CDR3aa: CASSRREDYGYTF
v_gene: TRBV30; abundance: -; d_gene: -; j_gene: TRBJ1-4; CDR3nt: TGTGCCTGGAGTGTACCTGGGGCAGGAGAAAAACTGTTTTTT; CDR3aa: CAWSVPGAGEKLFF
v_gene: TRBV19; abundance: -; d_gene: -; j_gene: TRBJ2-5; CDR3nt: TGTGCCAGTAGCCCTACCCCCGGAACGGGGACCCAGTACTTC; CDR3aa: CASSPTPGTGTQYF
v_gene: TRBV5-6; abundance: -; d_gene: TRBD1; j_gene: TRBJ2-1; CDR3nt: TGTGCCAGCAGCACGGACAGGGGTTCCTACAATGAGCAGTTCTTC; CDR3aa: CASSTDRGSYNEQFF
v_gene: TRBV11-3; abundance: -; d_gene: TRBD2; j_gene: TRBJ2-5; CDR3nt: TGTGCCAGCAGCTTTACCAGAGGGACTAGCGTCACGAGGGAGACCCAGTACTTC; CDR3aa: CASSFTRGTSVTRETQYF
v_gene: TRBV27; abundance: -; d_gene: -; j_gene: TRBJ2-7; CDR3nt: TGTGCCAGCAGTCCCCAGGGTTTTTCCTACGAGCAGTACTTC; CDR3aa: CASSPQGFSYEQYF
v_gene: TRBV29-1; abundance: -; d_gene: -; j_gene: TRBJ2-7; CDR3nt: TGCAGCGTTGAACTCCAGTTTAGGTCGGGCAGGGGGGACTACGAGCAGTACTTC; CDR3aa: CSVELQFRSGRGDYEQYF
v_gene: TRBV7-9; abundance: -; d_gene: TRBD2; j_gene: TRBJ2-5; CDR3nt: TGTGCCAGCAGCTTAATTGTTAGCGGGCGAGAGACCCAGTACTTC; CDR3aa: CASSLIVSGRETQYF
v_gene: TRBV28; abundance: few; d_gene: -; j_gene: TRBJ1-6; CDR3nt: TGTGCCAGCAATTTGGTGTCCCAGTTCAATTCACCCCTCCACTTT; CDR3aa: CASNLVSQFNSPLHF
v_gene: TRBV6-5; abundance: -; d_gene: TRBD1; j_gene: TRBJ1-6; CDR3nt: TGTGCCAGCAGTTCCCGACAGGGGAATTCACCCCTCCACTTT; CDR3aa: CASSSRQGNSPLHF
v_gene: TRBV2; abundance: -; d_gene: TRBD1; j_gene: TRBJ1-2; CDR3nt: TGTGCCAGCAGTGACCCGGACAGGGGGCGAGTGGAAGGCTACACCTTC; CDR3aa: CASSDPDRGRVEGYTF
v_gene: TRBV19; abundance: -; d_gene: TRBD1; j_gene: TRBJ1-6; CDR3nt: TGTGCCAGTAGTATCTCCCGGGACAGTAATTCACCCCTCCACTTT; CDR3aa: CASSISRDSNSPLHF
v_gene: TRBV7-9; abundance: -; d_gene: TRBD2; j_gene: TRBJ2-7; CDR3nt: TGTGCCAGCAGACCGGGACTAGCGGGGTCCTACGAGCAGTACTTC; CDR3aa: CASRPGLAGSYEQYF
v_gene: TRBV7-9; abundance: -; d_gene: -; j_gene: TRBJ1-1; CDR3nt: TGTGCCAGCAGCTTGGGGGGAATGAACACTGAAGCTTTCTTT; CDR3aa: CASSLGGMNTEAFF
v_gene: TRBV11-1; abundance: -; d_gene: -; j_gene: TRBJ1-5; CDR3nt: TGTGCCAGCAGCTTAAACGGGGGAACGGGCAATCAGCCCCAGCATTTT; CDR3aa: CASSLNGGTGNQPQHF
v_gene: TRBV29-1; abundance: -; d_gene: TRBD1; j_gene: TRBJ2-7; CDR3nt: TGCAGCGTTCCCGGGACAGGGGGGTACAAGCAGTACTTC; CDR3aa: CSVPGTGGYKQYF
v_gene: TRBV18; abundance: -; d_gene: TRBD2; j_gene: TRBJ2-3; CDR3nt: TGTGCCAGCTCACCAAGCGGGGCAGATACGCAGTATTTT; CDR3aa: CASSPSGADTQYF
v_gene: TRBV5-1; abundance: -; d_gene: -; j_gene: TRBJ2-7; CDR3nt: TGCGCCAGCAGCGCACAGGGAGGGGGCTCCTACGAGCAGTACTTC; CDR3aa: CASSAQGGGSYEQYF